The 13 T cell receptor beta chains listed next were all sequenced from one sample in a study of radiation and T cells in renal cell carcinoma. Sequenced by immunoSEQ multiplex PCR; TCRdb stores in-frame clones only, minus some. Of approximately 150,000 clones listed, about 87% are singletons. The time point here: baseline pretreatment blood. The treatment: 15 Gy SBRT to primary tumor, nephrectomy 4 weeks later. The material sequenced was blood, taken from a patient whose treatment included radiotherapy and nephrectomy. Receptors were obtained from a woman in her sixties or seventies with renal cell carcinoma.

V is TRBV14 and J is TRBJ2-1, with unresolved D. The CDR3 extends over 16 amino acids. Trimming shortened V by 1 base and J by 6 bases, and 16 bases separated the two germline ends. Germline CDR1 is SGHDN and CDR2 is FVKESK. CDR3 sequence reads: CASSQVLSATLNEQFF. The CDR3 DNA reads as TGTGCCAGCAGCCAAGTTCTTTCAGCCACCCTCAATGAGCAGTTCTTC.

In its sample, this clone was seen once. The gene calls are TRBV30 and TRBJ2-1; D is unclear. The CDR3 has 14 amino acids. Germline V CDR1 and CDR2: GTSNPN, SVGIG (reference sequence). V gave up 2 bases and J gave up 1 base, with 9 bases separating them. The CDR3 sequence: CAWSKEPSYNEQFF. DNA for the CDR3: TGTGCCTGGAGTAAGGAGCCGTCCTACAATGAGCAGTTCTTC.

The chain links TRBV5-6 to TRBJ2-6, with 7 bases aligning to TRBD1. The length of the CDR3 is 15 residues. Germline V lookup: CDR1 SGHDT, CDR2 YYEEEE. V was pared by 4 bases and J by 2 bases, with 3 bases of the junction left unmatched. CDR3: CASSRQGTGANVLTF. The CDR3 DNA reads TGTGCCAGCAGCCGACAGGGAACTGGGGCCAACGTCCTGACTTTC.

DNA of the CDR3: TGTGCCAGCAGCCCCACAACAGGGGGAGCTTTCTTT. Encoded protein: CASSPTTGGAFF. The chain uses TRBV9 and TRBJ1-1, with 8 nucleotides matching TRBD1. CDR3 size: 12 residues. The germline CDR1 and CDR2 sequences are SGDLS and YYNGEE. The V segment lost 4 bases and the J segment 10 bases; nucleotides outside the gene matches: 6.

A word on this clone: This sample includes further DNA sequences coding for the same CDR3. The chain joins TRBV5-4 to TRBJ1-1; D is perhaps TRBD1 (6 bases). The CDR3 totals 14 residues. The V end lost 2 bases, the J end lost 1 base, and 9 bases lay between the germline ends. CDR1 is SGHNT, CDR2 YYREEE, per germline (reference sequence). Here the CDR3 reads CASSFRGGNTEAFF. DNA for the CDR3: TGTGCCAGCAGCTTTAGAGGGGGGAACACTGAAGCTTTCTTT.

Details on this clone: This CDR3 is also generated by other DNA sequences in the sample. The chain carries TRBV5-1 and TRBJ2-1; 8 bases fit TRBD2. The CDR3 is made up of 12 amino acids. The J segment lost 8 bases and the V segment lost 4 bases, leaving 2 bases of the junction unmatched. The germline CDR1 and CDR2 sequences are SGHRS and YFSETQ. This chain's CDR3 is CASSPGGDEQFF. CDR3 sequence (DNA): TGCGCCAGCAGCCCGGGAGGGGATGAGCAGTTCTTC.

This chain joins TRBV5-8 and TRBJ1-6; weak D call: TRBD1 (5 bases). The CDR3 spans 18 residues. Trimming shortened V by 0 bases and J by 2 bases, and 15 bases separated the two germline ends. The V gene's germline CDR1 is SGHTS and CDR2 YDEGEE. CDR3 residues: CASSLAWGRVTYNSPLHF. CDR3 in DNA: TGTGCCAGCAGCTTGGCCTGGGGGAGAGTTACCTATAATTCACCCCTCCACTTT.

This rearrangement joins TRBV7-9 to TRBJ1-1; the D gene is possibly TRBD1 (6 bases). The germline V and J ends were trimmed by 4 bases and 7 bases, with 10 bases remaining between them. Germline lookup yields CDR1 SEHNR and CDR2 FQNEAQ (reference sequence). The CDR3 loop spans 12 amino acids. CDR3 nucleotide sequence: TGTGCCAGCAGCTCTACAGGGATTGAAGCTTTCTTT. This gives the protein CASSSTGIEAFF.

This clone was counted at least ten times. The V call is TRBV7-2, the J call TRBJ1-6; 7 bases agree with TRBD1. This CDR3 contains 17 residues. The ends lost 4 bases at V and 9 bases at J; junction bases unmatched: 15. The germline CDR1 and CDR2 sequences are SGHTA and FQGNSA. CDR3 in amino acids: CASSSHDQGGSSSPLHF. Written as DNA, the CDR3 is TGTGCCAGCAGCTCCCACGATCAGGGGGGCTCTAGTTCACCCCTCCACTTT.

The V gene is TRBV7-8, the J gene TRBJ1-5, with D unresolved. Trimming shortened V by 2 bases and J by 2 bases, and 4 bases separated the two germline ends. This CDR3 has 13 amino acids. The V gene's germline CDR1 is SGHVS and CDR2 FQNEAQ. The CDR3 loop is CASSLHGNQPQHF. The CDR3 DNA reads TGTGCCAGCAGCTTACATGGCAATCAGCCCCAGCATTTT.

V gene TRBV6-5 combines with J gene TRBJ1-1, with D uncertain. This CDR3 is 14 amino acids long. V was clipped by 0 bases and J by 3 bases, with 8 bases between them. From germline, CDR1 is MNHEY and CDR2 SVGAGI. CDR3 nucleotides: TGTGCCAGCAGTTACTCGAAGAGATACACTGAAGCTTTCTTT. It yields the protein CASSYSKRYTEAFF.

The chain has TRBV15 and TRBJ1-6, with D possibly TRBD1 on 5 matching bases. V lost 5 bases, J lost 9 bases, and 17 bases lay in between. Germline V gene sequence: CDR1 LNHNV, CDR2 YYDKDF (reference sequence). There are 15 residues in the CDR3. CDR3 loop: CATSPGQGLGSPLHF. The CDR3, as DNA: TGTGCCACCAGCCCAGGGCAGGGTTTGGGTTCACCCCTCCACTTT.

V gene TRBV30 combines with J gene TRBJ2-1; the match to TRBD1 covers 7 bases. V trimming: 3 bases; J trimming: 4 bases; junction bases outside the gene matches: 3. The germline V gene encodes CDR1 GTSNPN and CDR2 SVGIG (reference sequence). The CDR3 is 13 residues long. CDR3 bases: TGTGCCTGGAGCGAGGGACAGTACAATGAGCAGTTCTTC. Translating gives CAWSEGQYNEQFF.